This T cell receptor beta chain was retrieved from a study of OX40 agonist ivuxolimab in advanced cancers. Study background: Ivuxolimab is an agonistic anti-OX40 (CD134) antibody, and patients were treated with it. Points from the study as a whole: Expanded clones were, on average, more numerous in CD8+ T cells than in CD4+. Clonal expansion by week 6 occurred in CD4+ and CD8+ blood T cells (at 0.1 to 3.0 mg/kg).

Regarding this clone: Its matching antigen is unknown.

Excluded were patients having autoimmune disease history or systemic immunosuppression. The CDR3 covers 14 residues. The ends were cut back, 2 bases at V and 6 bases at J, with 13 bases in the middle. Germline V gives CDR1 MNHNS, CDR2 SASEGT. Some clones are missing from TCRdb's copy, which holds only in-frame ones; the method was immunoSEQ multiplex PCR. There are roughly 13,000 clones in the sample; 80% to 90% occur only once, and under 8.5% lies in the top ten. This receptor was obtained from an adult with an advanced solid tumor such as melanoma, head and neck, liver or kidney cancer. This sample comprised CD4+ or CD8+ T cells sorted from blood, obtained in a trial of the OX40 agonist ivuxolimab. This sequence joins TRBV6-1 and TRBJ1-2, with D perhaps TRBD1 (5 bases). CDR3 residues: CASSEPGRGDGYTF. CDR3 nucleotides: TGTGCCAGCAGTGAACCGGGGCGAGGTGATGGCTACACCTTC.